The 30 T cell receptor beta chains given below trace back to one sample, sequenced in a study of CD8 T cells in ankylosing spondylitis. TCRdb used MiXCR to reprocess the 5' RACE reads, holding one entry per CDR3 protein. The data contain roughly 250,000 distinct CDR3 sequences, 7.5% to 9% of them singletons. Sequencing input: blood, either unsorted or a sorted T cell fraction (not recorded which). These receptors were obtained from a male donor with ankylosing spondylitis or in good health (not recorded which).

This clonotype showed up many times. The rearrangement uses TRBV20-1 and TRBJ1-6, with D unresolved. Trimming cost V 0 bases and J 8 bases, with 17 bases left between them. This CDR3 spans 16 amino acids. Germline values: CDR1 DFQATT, CDR2 SNEGSKA (reference sequence). In DNA, the CDR3 is TGCAGTGCTAGAGATTCGAGGAGTTCTTGGGATTCACCCCTCCACTTT. Its translation: CSARDSRSSWDSPLHF.

This clonotype was recorded at least ten times. This chain uses TRBV20-1 with TRBJ2-3, with D hard to call. CDR3 length equals 18 residues. V dropped 0 bases and J dropped 0 bases, with 19 bases sitting between them. The V gene's germline CDR1 is DFQATT and CDR2 SNEGSKA (reference sequence). The CDR3 sequence: CSARETRSASSSTDTQYF. The CDR3 region has the DNA TGCAGTGCTAGAGAAACTCGGTCGGCGAGTTCTAGCACAGATACGCAGTATTTT.

This clonotype was counted ten times or more. This chain connects TRBV7-9 to TRBJ1-5; 10 positions match TRBD1. CDR3 size: 15 residues. J was trimmed by 6 bases and V by 3 bases; bases with no gene match: 5. The V gene's germline CDR1 is SEHNR and CDR2 FQNEAQ (reference sequence). The CDR3 loop is CASSLGQGYGQPQHF. In DNA, the CDR3 is TGTGCCAGCAGCTTGGGACAGGGGTATGGTCAGCCCCAGCATTTT. Full variable domain (outside the CDR3, taken from reference TRBV7-9 and TRBJ1-5): DTGVSQNPRHKITKRGQNVTFRCDPISEHNRLYWYRQTLGQGPEFLTYFQNEAQLEKSRLLSDRFSAERPKGSFSTLEIQRTEQGDSAMYLCASSLGQGYGQPQHFGDGTRLSIL.

This clonotype has only a few counts. This rearrangement joins TRBV9 to TRBJ2-5; D unresolved. The V and J ends lost 4 bases and 4 bases respectively, with 17 bases between them. The CDR3 consists of 15 residues. The germline gives CDR1 SGDLS, CDR2 YYNGEE. DNA for the CDR3: TGTGCCAGCAGCCCCCTAGTCCAGGCAGGAGAGACCCAGTACTTC. This gives the protein CASSPLVQAGETQYF.

The V call is TRBV9, the J call TRBJ2-3; D is possibly TRBD1 or TRBD2 (6 bases each). V shed 3 bases and J shed 1 base, with 9 bases lying between them. The germline V gene has CDR1 SGDLS and CDR2 YYNGEE. The CDR3 is 14 residues long. CDR3 residues: CASSGRGGTDTQYF. The CDR3 nucleotides are TGTGCCAGCAGCGGAAGGGGGGGCACAGATACGCAGTATTTT.

The table lists this clonotype with many counts. The V call is TRBV3-1, the J call TRBJ1-1, with D possibly being TRBD1 (6 bases). The CDR3 sequence is 13 residues long. V was trimmed by 3 bases and J by 11 bases, leaving 16 bases between them. Germline lookup yields CDR1 LGHDT and CDR2 YNNKEL (reference sequence). Here the CDR3 DNA reads TGTGCCAGCAGCCATCCGGGACACCCAGCCGCTTTCTTT. Residues: CASSHPGHPAAFF.

For this clonotype: The germline gene is not matched at one end of the junction; a read error may be the cause. In DNA, the CDR3 is TGTGCCAGCAGCCAGGGCCTCCGCAGCTATGGCTACACCTTC. Translated: CASSQGLRSYGYTF. V usage is TRBV4-1 and J usage is TRBJ1-2; D perhaps matches TRBD1 (5 bases). The CDR3 length is 14 residues. Germline V gene lookup returns CDR1 MGHRA and CDR2 YSYEKL.

This clonotype was counted many times. The chain employs TRBV20-1 and TRBJ1-5; D is undetermined. CDR3 length: 13 amino acids. Germline values: CDR1 DFQATT, CDR2 SNEGSKA (reference sequence). Trimming pared 3 bases from V and 7 bases from J, leaving 13 bases between. CDR3 in amino acids: CSASRRVGQPQHF. In DNA form, the CDR3 reads TGCAGTGCTAGTAGGCGGGTGGGACAGCCCCAGCATTTT.

At least ten counts were recorded for this clonotype. The chain carries TRBV29-1 and TRBJ1-4; TRBD1 agrees at 7 bases. V gave up 7 bases and J gave up 3 bases; unmatched junction bases: 11. Germline V CDR1 and CDR2: SQVTM, ANQGSEA. This CDR3 has 15 residues. The CDR3 is CSAKSTGAANEKLFF. CDR3 coding DNA: TGCAGCGCCAAATCTACAGGGGCAGCTAATGAAAAACTGTTTTTT. The whole variable domain, remainder taken from reference TRBV29-1 and TRBJ1-4, is SAVISQKPSRDICQRGTSLTIQCQVDSQVTMMFWYRQQPGQSLTLIATANQGSEATYESGFVIDKFPISRPNLTFSTLTVSNMSPEDSSIYLCSAKSTGAANEKLFFGSGTQLSVL.

This clonotype was detected many times. The chain couples TRBV20-1 to TRBJ2-1; D unresolved. Germline V gives CDR1 DFQATT, CDR2 SNEGSKA (reference sequence). Trimming left V 0 bases short and J 4 bases short, with 10 bases between. This CDR3 spans 14 amino acids. This CDR3 is CSARDRALYNEQFF. The CDR3 DNA is TGCAGTGCTAGAGATCGCGCTTTATACAATGAGCAGTTCTTC.

This clonotype came up many times. The genes are TRBV5-5 and TRBJ2-3; D perhaps matches TRBD1 (6 bases). With 6 bases removed from V and 2 bases from J, the gap between germline ends came to 16 bases. The germline gives CDR1 SGHKS, CDR2 YYEKEE (reference sequence). This CDR3 has 15 amino acids. As DNA, the CDR3 is TGTGCCAGCAATACCCGGACAGACTACACAGATACGCAGTATTTT. Its translation is CASNTRTDYTDTQYF.

This clonotype was counted many times. The CDR3 nucleotides are TGCGCCAGCAGCCCTGGACTCCCTTACCGGGGAACCGAATACAATGAGCAGTTCTTC. This translates into CASSPGLPYRGTEYNEQFF. J is TRBJ2-1 and V is TRBV5-1, with D perhaps matching TRBD2 (5 bases). Germline V CDR1 and CDR2: SGHRS, YFSETQ. The CDR3 is made up of 19 amino acids. V lost 4 bases and J lost 4, with 27 bases in between. Supplemented by reference TRBV5-1 and TRBJ2-1, the full variable domain reads KAGVTQTPRYLIKTRGQQVTLSCSPISGHRSVSWYQQTPGQGLQFLFEYFSETQRNKGNFPGRFSGRQFSNSRSEMNVSTLELGDSALYLCASSPGLPYRGTEYNEQFFGPGTRLTVL.

V is TRBV5-1 and J is TRBJ2-1; D is unclear. This CDR3 has 14 amino acids. The V gene lost 4 bases and the J gene lost 9 bases, with 17 bases spanning the gap. Germline loops: CDR1 SGHRS, CDR2 YFSETQ. The CDR3 here is CASSLGGESGEQFF. DNA of the CDR3: TGCGCCAGCAGCCTTGGTGGGGAATCGGGTGAGCAGTTCTTC.

This clonotype was observed a few times. This chain connects TRBV5-1 to TRBJ1-5; 7 bases agree with TRBD1. This CDR3 comprises 15 residues. CDR1 SGHRS and CDR2 YFSETQ come from the germline V gene. V shed 4 bases, J shed 4 bases, and the junction held 8 bases outside the gene matches. The CDR3 sequence is CASSQGGSGNQPQHF. CDR3 DNA sequence: TGCGCCAGCAGCCAGGGGGGCTCTGGGAATCAGCCCCAGCATTTT.

This clonotype showed up many times. The J gene is TRBJ1-1, the V gene TRBV30, with a possible D match to TRBD1 (5 bases). The CDR3 is 13 residues long. The V end was cut by 5 bases, the J end by 4 bases, with 14 bases between. Germline-derived CDR1 and CDR2 are GTSNPN and SVGIG (reference sequence). CDR3 DNA: TGTGCCTGGCGGCCCCCTGGGGGCACTGAAGCTTTCTTT. Its protein is CAWRPPGGTEAFF.

This clonotype was seen repeatedly, ten times or more. V usage is TRBV7-2 and J usage is TRBJ1-2; tentatively, D is TRBD1 (5 bases). Trimming removed 1 base at V and 4 bases at J, with 13 bases between. The germline V gene has CDR1 SGHTA and CDR2 FQGNSA. CDR3 length: 15 residues. DNA for the CDR3: TGTGCCAGCAGCTTAGATCCCCCAGGGCGCTATGGCTACACCTTC. As protein: CASSLDPPGRYGYTF.

Comment on this clonotype: A much larger clone lies one base from this, so it may be a read error. The chain is built from TRBV14 and TRBJ2-3; D remains unclear. V was trimmed by 4 bases and J by 4 bases, leaving 9 bases between them. CDR1 and CDR2 (germline): SGHDN, FVKESK. The CDR3 is 13 amino acids. CDR3 region: CASSPFTADTQYF. Written as DNA, the CDR3 is TGTGCCAGCAGCCCCTTCACAGCAGATACGCAGTATTTT.

Ten or more counts support this clonotype. This chain joins TRBV20-1 and TRBJ1-1, with D perhaps matching TRBD1 (6 bases). There are 13 residues in the CDR3. V lost 0 bases and J 6 bases, leaving 11 bases between the germline ends. Germline lookup yields CDR1 DFQATT and CDR2 SNEGSKA (reference sequence). Written as DNA, the CDR3 is TGCAGTGCTAGAGACCAGGGGATCGCTGAAGCTTTCTTT. Translated: CSARDQGIAEAFF.

This clonotype was seen ten or more times. This chain uses TRBV27 with TRBJ1-5; D is ambiguous. Germline CDR1 reads MNHEY; CDR2 reads SMNVEV (reference sequence). V gave up 3 bases and J gave up 5 bases, with 5 bases separating them. This CDR3 region has 12 residues. This CDR3 is CASSFNDQPQHF. CDR3 sequence (DNA): TGTGCCAGCAGTTTTAACGATCAGCCCCAGCATTTT.

This clonotype was observed at least ten times. The rearrangement links TRBV6-5 to TRBJ2-6, with 7 bases identical to TRBD2. The CDR3 is 15 amino acids. V trimming: 4 bases; J trimming: 2 bases; junction bases outside the gene matches: 2. Looked up from germline, CDR1 is MNHEY and CDR2 is SVGAGI. CDR3 nucleotides: TGTGCCAGCAGTTCGGCGGGAGCTGGGGCCAACGTCCTGACTTTC. It codes for CASSSAGAGANVLTF.

This clonotype was found many times. The chain combines TRBV6-1 with TRBJ2-7, with D hard to call. Germline V gene lookup returns CDR1 MNHNS and CDR2 SASEGT. With 0 bases removed from V and 6 bases from J, the gap between germline ends came to 12 bases. The CDR3 covers 14 residues. The CDR3 protein is CASSEALGGGEQYF. CDR3 coding DNA: TGTGCCAGCAGTGAAGCCCTGGGTGGCGGCGAGCAGTACTTC.

This clonotype was found many times. The gene calls are TRBV20-1 and TRBJ1-2; D ambiguous. Trimming cost V 0 bases and J 4 bases, with 6 bases left between them. CDR1 is DFQATT, CDR2 SNEGSKA, per germline (reference sequence). This CDR3 is 12 amino acids long. The DNA of the CDR3 is TGCAGTGCTAGAGATGTCGGCTATGGCTACACCTTC. Protein: CSARDVGYGYTF.

At least ten counts were recorded for this clonotype. This chain joins TRBV10-3 and TRBJ2-1; 7 nucleotides match TRBD2. J lost 9 bases, V lost 4 bases, and 9 bases had no gene match. The germline V gene encodes CDR1 ENHRY and CDR2 SYGVKD. There are 14 residues in the CDR3. The CDR3 DNA reads TGTGCCATCAGTGTGGCGGGAGCGCGTAGTGAGCAGTTCTTC. This encodes CAISVAGARSEQFF.

This clonotype was detected ten times or more. The chain is built from TRBV12-3 or TRBV12-4 and TRBJ1-1; 9 positions agree with TRBD1. Germline trimming cut 6 bases from V and 0 bases from J; bases unmatched to any gene: 5. The CDR3 loop spans 15 amino acids. CDR3 amino acids: CASREDRGVNTEAFF. CDR3 bases: TGTGCCAGCAGAGAGGACAGGGGAGTGAACACTGAAGCTTTCTTT.

Many counts were recorded for this clonotype. The rearrangement uses TRBV6-2 or TRBV6-3 and TRBJ2-1; D ambiguous. This CDR3 has 13 residues. Trimming left V 8 bases short and J 3 bases short, with 11 bases between. Germline lookup yields CDR1 MNHEY and CDR2 SVGEGT. CDR3 nucleotides: TGTGCCAGCGGCCGCATGGTCTACAATGAGCAGTTCTTC. This sequence encodes CASGRMVYNEQFF.

This clonotype was detected ten times or more. This rearrangement joins TRBV4-3 to TRBJ2-4; weak D call: TRBD1 (6 bases). CDR1 and CDR2 from the germline V gene are LGHNA and YSLEER. This CDR3 is 15 amino acids long. Trimming shortened V by 1 base and J by 5 bases, and 12 bases separated the two germline ends. The CDR3 DNA reads as TGCGCCAGCAGCCAAGGGACCGGGACACAAAACATTCAGTACTTC. Its protein is CASSQGTGTQNIQYF.

This clonotype was detected a few times. This chain links TRBV19 with TRBJ2-5, with 8 nucleotides matching TRBD2. Germline lookup yields CDR1 LNHDA and CDR2 SQIVND (reference sequence). The J segment lost 1 base and the V segment lost 8 bases, leaving 6 bases of the junction unmatched. This CDR3 comprises 14 residues. CDR3 loop: CASRSGGLQETQYF. The CDR3 coding sequence is TGTGCCAGTCGGAGCGGGGGCCTCCAAGAGACCCAGTACTTC.

There are many counts of this clonotype. V is TRBV12-3 or TRBV12-4 and J is TRBJ2-2; no reliable D call. CDR3 length equals 13 residues. V was trimmed by 4 bases and J by 2 bases, leaving 5 bases between them. CDR3 in amino acids: CASSSDNTGELFF. The CDR3, as DNA: TGTGCCAGCAGTTCTGATAACACCGGGGAGCTGTTTTTT.

This clonotype was detected only a few times. The V gene is TRBV2, the J gene TRBJ1-2, with 8 bases identical to TRBD1. Unmatched junction bases numbered 8, after V lost 6 bases and J lost 8 bases. CDR1 and CDR2 (germline): SNHLY, FYNNEI. This CDR3 region has 13 residues. The CDR3 loop is CASSKDRAGGYTF. The CDR3 DNA reads as TGTGCCAGCAGCAAGGACAGGGCGGGCGGCTACACCTTC.

In this sample, this clonotype turned up a few times. The rearrangement uses TRBV20-1 and TRBJ2-7, with D possibly called TRBD1 or TRBD2 (5 bases each). The V end lost 5 bases, the J end lost 0 bases, and 14 bases lay between the germline ends. The CDR3 loop spans 14 amino acids. Germline V gives CDR1 DFQATT, CDR2 SNEGSKA (reference sequence). The CDR3, as DNA: TGCAGTGCTTCCGGGACCCCGGGCTCCTACGAGCAGTACTTC. Protein product: CSASGTPGSYEQYF.